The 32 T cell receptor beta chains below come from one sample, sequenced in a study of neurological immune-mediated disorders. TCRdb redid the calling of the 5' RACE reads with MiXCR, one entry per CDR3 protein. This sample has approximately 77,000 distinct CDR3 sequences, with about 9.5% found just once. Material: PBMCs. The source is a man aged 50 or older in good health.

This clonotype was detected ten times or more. DNA of the CDR3: TGTGCCAGCAGCGGACAGCCCCGGGACACCATATATTTT. Its protein is CASSGQPRDTIYF. The chain uses TRBV6-2 or TRBV6-3 and TRBJ1-3; tentative D call: TRBD1 (6 bases). CDR1 is MNHEY, CDR2 SVGEGT, per germline. Trimming pared 6 bases from V and 8 bases from J, leaving 14 bases between. This CDR3 spans 13 amino acids.

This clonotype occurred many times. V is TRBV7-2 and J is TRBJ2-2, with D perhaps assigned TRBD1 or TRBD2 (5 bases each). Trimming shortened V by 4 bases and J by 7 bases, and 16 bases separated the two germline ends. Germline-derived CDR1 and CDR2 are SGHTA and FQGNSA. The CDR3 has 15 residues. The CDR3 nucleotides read TGTGCCAGCAGCTCCCCCGAGGGGTATAGCGGGGAGCTGTTTTTT. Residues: CASSSPEGYSGELFF.

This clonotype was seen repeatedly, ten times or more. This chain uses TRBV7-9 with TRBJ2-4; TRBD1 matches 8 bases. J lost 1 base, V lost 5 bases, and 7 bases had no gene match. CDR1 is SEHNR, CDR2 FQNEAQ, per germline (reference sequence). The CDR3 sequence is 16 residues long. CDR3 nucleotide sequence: TGTGCCAGCAGCGCTGGGACAGGCCCTGCCAAAAACATTCAGTACTTC. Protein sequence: CASSAGTGPAKNIQYF.

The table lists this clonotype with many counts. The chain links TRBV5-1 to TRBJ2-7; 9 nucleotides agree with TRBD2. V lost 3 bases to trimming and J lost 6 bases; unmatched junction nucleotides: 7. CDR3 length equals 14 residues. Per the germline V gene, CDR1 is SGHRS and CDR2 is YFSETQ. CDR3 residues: CASSSGTSLGEQYF. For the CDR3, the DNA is TGCGCCAGCAGCTCCGGGACTAGCTTGGGCGAGCAGTACTTC. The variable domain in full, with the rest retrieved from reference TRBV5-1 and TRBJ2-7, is KAGVTQTPRYLIKTRGQQVTLSCSPISGHRSVSWYQQTPGQGLQFLFEYFSETQRNKGNFPGRFSGRQFSNSRSEMNVSTLELGDSALYLCASSSGTSLGEQYFGPGTRLTVT.

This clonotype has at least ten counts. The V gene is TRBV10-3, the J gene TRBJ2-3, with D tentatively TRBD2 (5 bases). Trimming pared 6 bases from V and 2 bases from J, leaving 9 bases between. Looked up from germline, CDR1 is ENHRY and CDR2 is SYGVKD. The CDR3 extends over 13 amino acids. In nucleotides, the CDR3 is TGTGCCATCAGGGGAGAGGTCACAGATACGCAGTATTTT. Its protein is CAIRGEVTDTQYF.

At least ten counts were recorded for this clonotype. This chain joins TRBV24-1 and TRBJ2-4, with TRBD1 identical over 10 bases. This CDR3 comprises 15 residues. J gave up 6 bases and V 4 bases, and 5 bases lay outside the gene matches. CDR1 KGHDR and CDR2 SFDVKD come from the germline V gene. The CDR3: CATSEDRDRGNIQYF. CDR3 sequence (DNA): TGTGCCACCAGTGAGGACCGGGACAGGGGAAACATTCAGTACTTC.

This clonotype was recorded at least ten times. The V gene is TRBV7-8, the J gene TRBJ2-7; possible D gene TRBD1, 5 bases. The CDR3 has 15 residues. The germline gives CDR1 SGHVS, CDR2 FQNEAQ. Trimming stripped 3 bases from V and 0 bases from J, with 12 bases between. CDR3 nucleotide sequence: TGTGCCAGCAGCTTGGAAGGGGATAGCTCCTACGAGCAGTACTTC. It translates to CASSLEGDSSYEQYF.

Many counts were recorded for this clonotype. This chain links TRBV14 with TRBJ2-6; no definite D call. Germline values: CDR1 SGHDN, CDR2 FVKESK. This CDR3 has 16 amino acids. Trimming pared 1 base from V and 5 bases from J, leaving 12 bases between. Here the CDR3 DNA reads TGTGCCAGCAGCCAAGTGGTAGGCGGCAGGGCCAACGTCCTGACTTTC. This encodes CASSQVVGGRANVLTF. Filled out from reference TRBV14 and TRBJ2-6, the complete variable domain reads EAGVTQFPSHSVIEKGQTVTLRCDPISGHDNLYWYRRVMGKEIKFLLHFVKESKQDESGMPNNRFLAERTGGTYSTLKVQPAELEDSGVYFCASSQVVGGRANVLTFGAGSRLTVL.

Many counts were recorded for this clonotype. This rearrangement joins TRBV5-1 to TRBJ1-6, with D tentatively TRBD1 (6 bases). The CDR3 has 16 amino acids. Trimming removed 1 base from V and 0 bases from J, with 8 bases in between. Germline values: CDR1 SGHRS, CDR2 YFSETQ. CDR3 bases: TGCGCCAGCAGCTTGACAGGGCACTCCTATAATTCACCCCTCCACTTT. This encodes CASSLTGHSYNSPLHF.

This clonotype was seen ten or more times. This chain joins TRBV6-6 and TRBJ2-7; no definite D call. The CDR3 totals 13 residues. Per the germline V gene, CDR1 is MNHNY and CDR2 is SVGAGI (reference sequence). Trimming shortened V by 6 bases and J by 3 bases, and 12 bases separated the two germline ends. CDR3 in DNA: TGTGCCAGCAGCATGGCACTCTTCTACGAGCAGTACTTC. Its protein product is CASSMALFYEQYF.

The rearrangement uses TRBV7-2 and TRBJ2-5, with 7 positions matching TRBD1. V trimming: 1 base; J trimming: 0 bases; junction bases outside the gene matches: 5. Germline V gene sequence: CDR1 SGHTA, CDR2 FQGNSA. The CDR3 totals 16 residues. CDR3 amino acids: CASSLEGRGYQETQYF. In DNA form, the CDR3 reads TGTGCCAGCAGCTTAGAGGGCAGGGGGTACCAAGAGACCCAGTACTTC.

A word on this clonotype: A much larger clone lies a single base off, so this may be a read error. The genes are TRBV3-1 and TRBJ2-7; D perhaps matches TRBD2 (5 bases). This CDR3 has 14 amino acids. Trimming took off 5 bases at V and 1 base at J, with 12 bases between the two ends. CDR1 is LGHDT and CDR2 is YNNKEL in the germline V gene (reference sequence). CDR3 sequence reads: CASSAVDSSYEQYF. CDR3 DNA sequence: TGTGCCAGCAGCGCCGTGGACTCGTCCTACGAGCAGTACTTC.

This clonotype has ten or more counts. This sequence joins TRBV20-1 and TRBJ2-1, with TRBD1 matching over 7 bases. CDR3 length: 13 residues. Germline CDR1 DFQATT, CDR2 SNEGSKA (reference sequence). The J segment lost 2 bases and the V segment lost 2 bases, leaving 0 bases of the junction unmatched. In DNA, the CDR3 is TGCAGTGCTAGAAGGGGGCCCTACAATGAGCAGTTCTTC. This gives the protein CSARRGPYNEQFF.

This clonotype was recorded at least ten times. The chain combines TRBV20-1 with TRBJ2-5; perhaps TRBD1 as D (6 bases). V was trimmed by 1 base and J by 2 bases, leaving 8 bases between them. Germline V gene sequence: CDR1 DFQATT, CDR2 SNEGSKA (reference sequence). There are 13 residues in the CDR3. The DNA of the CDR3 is TGCAGTGCTAGAGTAACAGGGCAAGAGACCCAGTACTTC. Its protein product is CSARVTGQETQYF.

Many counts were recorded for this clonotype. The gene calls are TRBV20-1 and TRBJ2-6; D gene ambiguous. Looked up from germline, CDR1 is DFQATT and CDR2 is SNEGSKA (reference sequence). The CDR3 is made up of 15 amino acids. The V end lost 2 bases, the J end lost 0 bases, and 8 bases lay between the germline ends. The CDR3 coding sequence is TGCAGTGCTAGAACGGTTTCCTCTGGGGCCAACGTCCTGACTTTC. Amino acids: CSARTVSSGANVLTF.

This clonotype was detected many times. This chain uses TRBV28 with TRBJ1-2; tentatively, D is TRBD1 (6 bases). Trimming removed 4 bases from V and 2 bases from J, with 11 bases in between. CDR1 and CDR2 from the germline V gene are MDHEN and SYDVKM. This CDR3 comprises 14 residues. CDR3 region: CASSSGDRNYGYTF. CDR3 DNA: TGTGCCAGCAGTTCCGGAGACAGGAACTATGGCTACACCTTC.

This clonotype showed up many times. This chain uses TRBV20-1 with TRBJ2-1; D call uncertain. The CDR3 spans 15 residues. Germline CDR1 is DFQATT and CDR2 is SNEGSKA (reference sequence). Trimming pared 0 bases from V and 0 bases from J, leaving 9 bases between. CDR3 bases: TGCAGTGCTAGAGATCCTAGAAACTCCTACAATGAGCAGTTCTTC. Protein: CSARDPRNSYNEQFF.

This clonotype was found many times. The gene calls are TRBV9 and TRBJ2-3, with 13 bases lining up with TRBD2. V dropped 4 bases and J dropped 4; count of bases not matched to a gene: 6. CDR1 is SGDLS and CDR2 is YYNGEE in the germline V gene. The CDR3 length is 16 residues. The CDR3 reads CASSPLGLAGSDTQYF. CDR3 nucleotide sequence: TGTGCCAGCAGCCCTCTGGGACTAGCGGGATCAGATACGCAGTATTTT.

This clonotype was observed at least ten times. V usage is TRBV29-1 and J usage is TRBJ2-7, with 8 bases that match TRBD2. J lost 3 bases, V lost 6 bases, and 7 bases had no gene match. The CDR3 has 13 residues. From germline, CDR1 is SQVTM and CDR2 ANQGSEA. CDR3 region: CSVGGGHNYEQYF. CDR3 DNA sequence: TGCAGCGTCGGGGGGGGTCACAACTACGAGCAGTACTTC.

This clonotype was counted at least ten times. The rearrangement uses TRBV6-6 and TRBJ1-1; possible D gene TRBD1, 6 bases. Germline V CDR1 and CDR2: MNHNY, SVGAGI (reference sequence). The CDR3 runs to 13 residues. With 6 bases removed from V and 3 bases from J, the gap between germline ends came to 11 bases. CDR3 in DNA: TGTGCCAGCAGCGATACAGGGCACACTGAAGCTTTCTTT. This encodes CASSDTGHTEAFF.

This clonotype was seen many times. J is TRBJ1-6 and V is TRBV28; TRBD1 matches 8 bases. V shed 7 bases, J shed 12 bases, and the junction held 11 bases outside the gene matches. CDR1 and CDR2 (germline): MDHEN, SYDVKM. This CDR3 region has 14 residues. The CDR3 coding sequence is TGTGCCAGCAATACGGGACAGGTCAACCAACCCCTCCACTTT. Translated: CASNTGQVNQPLHF.

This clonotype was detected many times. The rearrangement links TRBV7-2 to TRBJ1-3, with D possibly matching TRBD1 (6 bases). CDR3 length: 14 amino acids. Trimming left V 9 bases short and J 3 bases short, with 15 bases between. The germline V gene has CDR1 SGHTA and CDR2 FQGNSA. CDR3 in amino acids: CASSSGTYGNTIYF. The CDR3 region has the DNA TGTGCCAGTTCATCCGGGACATATGGAAACACCATATATTTT.

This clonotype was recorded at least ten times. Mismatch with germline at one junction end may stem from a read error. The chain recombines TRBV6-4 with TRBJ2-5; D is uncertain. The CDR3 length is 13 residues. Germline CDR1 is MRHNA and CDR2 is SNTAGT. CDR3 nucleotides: TGTGCCAGCAGTGGGCCCGCAGGCTTCCTTATGTGTTTC. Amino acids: CASSGPAGFLMCF.

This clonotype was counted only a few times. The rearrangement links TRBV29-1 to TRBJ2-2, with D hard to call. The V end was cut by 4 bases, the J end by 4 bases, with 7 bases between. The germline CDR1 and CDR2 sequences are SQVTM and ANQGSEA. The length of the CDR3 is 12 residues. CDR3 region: CSVVWVTGELFF. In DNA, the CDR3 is TGCAGCGTTGTTTGGGTCACCGGGGAGCTGTTTTTT.

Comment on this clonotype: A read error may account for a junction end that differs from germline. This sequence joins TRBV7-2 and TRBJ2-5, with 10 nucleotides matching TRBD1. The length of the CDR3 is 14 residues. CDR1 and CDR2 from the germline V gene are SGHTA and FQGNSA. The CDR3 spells CASSARTGGETKYF. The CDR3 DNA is TGTGCCAGCAGCGCCCGGACAGGGGGGGAGACCAAGTACTTC.

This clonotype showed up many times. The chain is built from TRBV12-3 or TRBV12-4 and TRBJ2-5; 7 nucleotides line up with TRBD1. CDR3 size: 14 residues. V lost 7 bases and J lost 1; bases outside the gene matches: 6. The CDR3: CASKQGGPQETQYF. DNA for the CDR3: TGTGCCAGCAAGCAAGGGGGCCCCCAAGAGACCCAGTACTTC.

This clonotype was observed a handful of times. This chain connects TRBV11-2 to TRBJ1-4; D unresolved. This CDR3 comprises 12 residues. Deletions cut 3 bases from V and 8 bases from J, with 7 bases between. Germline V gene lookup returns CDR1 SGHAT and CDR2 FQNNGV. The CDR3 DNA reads TGTGCCAGCAGCTTGCAATACGAAAAACTGTTTTTT. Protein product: CASSLQYEKLFF. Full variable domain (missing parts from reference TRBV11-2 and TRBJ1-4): EAGVAQSPRYKIIEKRQSVAFWCNPISGHATLYWYQQILGQGPKLLIQFQNNGVVDDSQLPKDRFSAERLKGVDSTLKIQPAKLEDSAVYLCASSLQYEKLFFGSGTQLSVL.

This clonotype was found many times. The chain's CDR3 is CASSVSRADTGELFF. CDR3 DNA sequence: TGTGCCAGCAGTGTTTCACGGGCGGACACCGGGGAGCTGTTTTTT. The chain employs TRBV6-1 and TRBJ2-2; D is uncertain. CDR3 size: 15 residues. Germline CDR1 and CDR2: MNHNS and SASEGT. Deletions cut 4 bases from V and 3 bases from J, with 12 bases between.

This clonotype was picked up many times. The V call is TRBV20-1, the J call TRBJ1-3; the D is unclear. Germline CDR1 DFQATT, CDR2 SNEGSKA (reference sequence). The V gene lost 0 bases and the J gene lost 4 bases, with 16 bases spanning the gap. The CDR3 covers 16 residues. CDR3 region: CSARDPTFRGGNTIYF. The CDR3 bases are TGCAGTGCTAGAGATCCAACGTTTCGAGGGGGAAACACCATATATTTT.

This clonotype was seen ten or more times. CDR3 sequence reads: CANSSTQGKSYEQYF. The CDR3 DNA follows: TGTGCCAACAGCTCGACTCAGGGTAAATCCTACGAGCAGTACTTC. The chain links TRBV28 to TRBJ2-7, with D possibly being TRBD1 (5 bases). The ends were cut back, 10 bases at V and 1 base at J, with 20 bases in the middle. Germline lookup yields CDR1 MDHEN and CDR2 SYDVKM. The CDR3 totals 15 residues.

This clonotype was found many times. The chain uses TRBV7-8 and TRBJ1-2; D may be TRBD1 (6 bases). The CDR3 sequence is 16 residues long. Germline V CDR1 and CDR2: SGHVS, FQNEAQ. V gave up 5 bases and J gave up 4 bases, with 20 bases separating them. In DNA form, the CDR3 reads TGTGCCAGCAGCCCTCGTCCCGCAGGGGCTTCCTATGGCTACACCTTC. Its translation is CASSPRPAGASYGYTF.

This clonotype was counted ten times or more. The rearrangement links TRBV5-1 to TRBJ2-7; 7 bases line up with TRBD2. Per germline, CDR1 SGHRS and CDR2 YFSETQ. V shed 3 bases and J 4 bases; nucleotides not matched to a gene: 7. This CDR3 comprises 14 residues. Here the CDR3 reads CASSSGTIRYEQYF. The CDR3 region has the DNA TGCGCCAGCAGCTCCGGGACTATACGGTACGAGCAGTACTTC. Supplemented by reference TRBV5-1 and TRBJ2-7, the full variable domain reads KAGVTQTPRYLIKTRGQQVTLSCSPISGHRSVSWYQQTPGQGLQFLFEYFSETQRNKGNFPGRFSGRQFSNSRSEMNVSTLELGDSALYLCASSSGTIRYEQYFGPGTRLTVT.